The present TCR beta chain was sequenced within a study of PD-L1 blockade in urothelial cancer. Study information: There were a median of approximately 130,000 T cells in blood samples.

The time point is: pretreatment peripheral blood. Disease in patients was locally advanced or metastatic urothelial carcinoma. Using immunoSEQ multiplex PCR, the repertoire was profiled, and TCRdb retains in-frame clones only, with some absent. The sample holds under 70,000 clones; roughly 77% are singletons and the top ten take around 1.7%. V lost 0 bases and J lost 6; bases outside the gene matches: 8. From germline, CDR1 is LGHNT and CDR2 FRNRAP. The CDR3 sequence is 16 residues long. The sample in question was PBMCs, obtained around atezolizumab (anti-PD-L1) treatment. The genes are TRBV12-5 and TRBJ2-1; 7 bases match TRBD2. This TCR came from a man aged 65-85 years with urothelial cancer. The CDR3 is CASGLVLSGAINEQFF. CDR3 nucleotide sequence: TGTGCTAGTGGTTTGGTACTAAGCGGGGCTATCAATGAGCAGTTCTTC.